Listed below are T cell receptor beta chains from one sample, sequenced in a study of blood T cell repertoires in COVID-19. Libraries were prepared by immunoSEQ multiplex PCR; TCRdb keeps only in-frame clonotypes and omits some of them. The sample lists 150,000 or so clones; around 87% were seen once. Sequencing used peripheral blood. These receptors originate from a man aged 80 or over with acute or convalescent COVID-19. The CDR3 runs from the conserved cysteine through the conserved F or W. A D gene is named only where the DNA matches it firmly. Some rows have no size entry. The others give once, few or many, or a class for an expanded clone.

cdr3_aa cdr3_nt d_call clone_size j_call v_call
CASSGSGRGETQYF TGTGCCAGCAGCGGAAGCGGGAGAGGAGAGACCCAGTACTTC TRBD2 - TRBJ2-5 TRBV2
CASSAHGTGNTGELFF TGTGCCAGCAGTGCCCATGGGACAGGGAACACCGGGGAGCTGTTTTTT TRBD1 - TRBJ2-2 TRBV25-1
CASRAGVNEKLFF TGTGCCAGCAGGGCAGGGGTTAATGAAAAACTGTTTTTT - few TRBJ1-4 TRBV12-3/TRBV12-4
CASGGQYTSYEQYF TGTGCCAGCGGGGGACAGTATACTTCCTACGAGCAGTACTTC TRBD1 - TRBJ2-7 TRBV5-8
CASSKDWGGPYEQYF TGTGCCAGCAGCAAAGATTGGGGGGGTCCCTACGAGCAGTACTTC - - TRBJ2-7 TRBV21-1
CAWSRQYTEAFF TGTGCCTGGAGTAGACAGTACACTGAAGCTTTCTTT - - TRBJ1-1 TRBV30
CASKGDQPQHF TGTGCCAGCAAGGGGGATCAGCCCCAGCATTTT - - TRBJ1-5 TRBV2
CASSIRGTWDQPQHF TGTGCCAGCAGTATCCGAGGGACTTGGGATCAGCCCCAGCATTTT - - TRBJ1-5 TRBV28
CASSKTSGRVQDTQYF TGTGCCAGCAGTAAGACTAGCGGGAGGGTCCAAGATACGCAGTATTTT TRBD2 - TRBJ2-3 TRBV27
CARAGGDTDTQYF TGCGCCCGCGCGGGGGGGGACACAGATACGCAGTATTTT TRBD2 - TRBJ2-3 TRBV5-1
CASSENINYGYTF TGCGCCAGCAGTGAGAACATAAACTATGGCTACACCTTC - - TRBJ1-2 TRBV10-1
CASSRTGQGPSGNTIYF TGTGCCAGTAGCCGAACGGGACAGGGTCCGTCTGGAAACACCATATATTTT TRBD1 - TRBJ1-3 TRBV19
CASSPTGGRGGEKLFF TGCGCCAGCAGCCCGACTGGGGGAAGGGGGGGTGAAAAACTGTTTTTT - - TRBJ1-4 TRBV4-1
CASSYSARETQYF TGTGCCAGCAGTTACTCGGCCAGAGAGACCCAGTACTTC - - TRBJ2-5 TRBV6-6
CASSFITGDEQYF TGCGCCAGCAGCTTCATAACAGGGGACGAGCAGTACTTC TRBD1 - TRBJ2-7 TRBV5-1
CASSWGPGHNTGELFF TGTGCCAGCAGCTGGGGTCCGGGACATAACACCGGGGAGCTGTTTTTT - - TRBJ2-2 TRBV5-6
CASSLRAREYQETQYF TGCGCCAGCAGCTTGCGGGCTAGGGAGTACCAAGAGACCCAGTACTTC - - TRBJ2-5 TRBV5-1
CASSDLTGSTEQYF TGTGCCAGCAGTGATCTGACAGGATCGACCGAGCAGTACTTC - - TRBJ2-7 TRBV25-1
CASSVGQGVYNEQFF TGTGCCAGCAGCGTGGGACAGGGTGTCTACAATGAGCAGTTCTTC TRBD1 - TRBJ2-1 TRBV5-5
CASSQAGGDEQYF TGTGCCAGCAGCCAGGCAGGGGGCGACGAGCAGTACTTC TRBD1 - TRBJ2-7 TRBV9
CASSQDILAPRGTDTQYF TGTGCCAGCAGCCAAGATATCCTAGCCCCCCGGGGCACAGATACGCAGTATTTT - - TRBJ2-3 TRBV4-2
CASSRTGGGNEQFF TGTGCCAGTAGCAGAACAGGGGGCGGGAATGAGCAGTTCTTC TRBD1 - TRBJ2-1 TRBV19
CASSEQKLNYGYTF TGTGCCAGTAGTGAACAGAAGCTTAACTATGGCTACACCTTC - - TRBJ1-2 TRBV19
CASSLSAGGGSPLHF TGTGCCAGCAGCTTATCGGCAGGGGGCGGCTCACCCCTCCACTTT TRBD1 - TRBJ1-6 TRBV7-9
CASSLASGGLYNEQFF TGTGCCAGCAGCTTAGCTAGCGGGGGCCTCTACAATGAGCAGTTCTTC TRBD2 - TRBJ2-1 TRBV7-3
CASSYRKGHQNTEAFF TGTGCCAGCAGTTACAGGAAAGGACACCAGAACACTGAAGCTTTCTTT - - TRBJ1-1 TRBV6-5